Reported below is one T cell receptor beta chain. Its antigen is unknown. Repertoires were generated with immunoSEQ multiplex PCR, while TCRdb's copy carries only in-frame clones and drops some. The sample lists some 68,000 clones, less than 80% occurring once. This entry is derived from a study of vaccination effects on CD4 cells after COVID-19. Study observations and caveats: No early post-infection timepoints were available in the study, which also included few convalescent patients. The vaccine-induced clones of healthy vaccinees included only 1 of 255 that cross-reacted with common cold coronaviruses.

Using viral peptide pools, the ViraFEST assay grew out antigen-specific CD4+ T cells prior to sequencing. Upon completion of roughly ten days in culture, CD4+ T cells were isolated. Nobody among the vaccine recipients had prior SARS-CoV-2 infection (nucleocapsid antibodies were negative). On both days 3 and 7, half of the culture medium was replaced with IL-2 medium. Germline V gives CDR1 MNHNS, CDR2 SASEGT. The CDR3 has 17 residues. Deletions cut 3 bases from V and 3 bases from J, with 18 bases between. The material was CD4+ T cells from PBMCs cultured with HCoV-OC43 spike peptides, obtained before COVID-19 vaccination. The subset was: HCoV-OC43 spike overlapping peptide pool stimulation. V and J are TRBV6-1 and TRBJ1-5, with a tentative D call TRBD1 (6 bases). This clonotype was obtained from a human donor who received a COVID-19 vaccine. CDR3 in DNA: TGTGCCAGCAGTGAGGGCAGGGGACGATCTAACAATCAGCCCCAGCATTTT. Residues: CASSEGRGRSNNQPQHF.